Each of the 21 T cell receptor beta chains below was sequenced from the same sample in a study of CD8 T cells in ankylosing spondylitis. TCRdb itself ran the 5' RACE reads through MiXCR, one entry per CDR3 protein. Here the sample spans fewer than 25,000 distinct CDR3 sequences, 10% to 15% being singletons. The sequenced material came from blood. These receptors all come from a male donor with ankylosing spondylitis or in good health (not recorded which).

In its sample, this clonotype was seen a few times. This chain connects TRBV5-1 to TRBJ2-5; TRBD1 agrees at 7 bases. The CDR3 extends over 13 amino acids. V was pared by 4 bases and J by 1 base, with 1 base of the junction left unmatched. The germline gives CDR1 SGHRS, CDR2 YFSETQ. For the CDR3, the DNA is TGCGCCAGCAGCGACAGGGTCCAAGAGACCCAGTACTTC. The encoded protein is CASSDRVQETQYF.

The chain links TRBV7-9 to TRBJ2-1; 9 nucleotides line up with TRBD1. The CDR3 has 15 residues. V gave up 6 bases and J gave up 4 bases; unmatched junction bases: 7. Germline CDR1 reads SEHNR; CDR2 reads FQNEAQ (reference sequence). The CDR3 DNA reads TGTGCCAGCAGGGACCGGGACAGGGCGTACAATGAGCAGTTCTTC. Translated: CASRDRDRAYNEQFF.

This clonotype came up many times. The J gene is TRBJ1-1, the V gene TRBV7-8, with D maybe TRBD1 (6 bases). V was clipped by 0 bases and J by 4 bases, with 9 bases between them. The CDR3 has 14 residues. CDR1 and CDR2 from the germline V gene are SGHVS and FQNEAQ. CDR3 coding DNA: TGTGCCAGCAGCTTAGCTTTGGGGGCCACTGAAGCTTTCTTT. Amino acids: CASSLALGATEAFF.

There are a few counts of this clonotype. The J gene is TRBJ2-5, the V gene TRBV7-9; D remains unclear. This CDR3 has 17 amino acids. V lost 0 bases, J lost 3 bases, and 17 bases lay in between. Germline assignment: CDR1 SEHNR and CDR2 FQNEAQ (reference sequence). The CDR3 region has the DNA TGTGCCAGCAGCTTAGCGATGACGATCCTCGCGAAAGAGACCCAGTACTTC. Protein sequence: CASSLAMTILAKETQYF. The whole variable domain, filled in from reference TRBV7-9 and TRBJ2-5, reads DTGVSQNPRHKITKRGQNVTFRCDPISEHNRLYWYRQTLGQGPEFLTYFQNEAQLEKSRLLSDRFSAERPKGSFSTLEIQRTEQGDSAMYLCASSLAMTILAKETQYFGPGTRLLVL.

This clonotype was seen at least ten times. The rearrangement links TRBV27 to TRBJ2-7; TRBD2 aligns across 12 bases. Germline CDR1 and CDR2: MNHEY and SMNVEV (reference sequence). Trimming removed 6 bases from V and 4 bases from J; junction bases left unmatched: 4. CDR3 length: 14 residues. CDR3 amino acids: CASRRLAGVYEQYF. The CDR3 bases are TGTGCCAGCAGAAGACTAGCGGGGGTTTACGAGCAGTACTTC.

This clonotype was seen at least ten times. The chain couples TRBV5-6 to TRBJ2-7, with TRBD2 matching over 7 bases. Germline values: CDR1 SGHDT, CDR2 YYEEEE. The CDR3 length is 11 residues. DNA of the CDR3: TGTGCCAGCAGCTTATCGGGGGGTATGGACGTC. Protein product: CASSLSGGMDV.

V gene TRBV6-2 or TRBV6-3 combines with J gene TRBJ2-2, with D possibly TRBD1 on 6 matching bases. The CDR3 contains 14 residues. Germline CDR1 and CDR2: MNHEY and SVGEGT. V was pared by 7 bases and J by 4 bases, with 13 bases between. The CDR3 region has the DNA TGTGCCAGCACGAGGGGGACGGGCACCGGGGAGCTGTTTTTT. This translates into CASTRGTGTGELFF.

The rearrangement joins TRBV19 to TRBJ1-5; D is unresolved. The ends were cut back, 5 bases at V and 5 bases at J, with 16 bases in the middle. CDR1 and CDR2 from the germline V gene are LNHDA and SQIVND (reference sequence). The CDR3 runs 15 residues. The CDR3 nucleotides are TGTGCCAGTAGTGATGAGGCACTTATCGATCAGCCCCAGCATTTT. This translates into CASSDEALIDQPQHF.

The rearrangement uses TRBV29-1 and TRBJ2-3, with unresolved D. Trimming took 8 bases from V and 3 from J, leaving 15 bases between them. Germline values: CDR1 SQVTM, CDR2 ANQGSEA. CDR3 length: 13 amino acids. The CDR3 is CSLRGRGTDTQYF. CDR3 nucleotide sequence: TGCAGCTTGCGAGGCCGAGGAACAGATACGCAGTATTTT.

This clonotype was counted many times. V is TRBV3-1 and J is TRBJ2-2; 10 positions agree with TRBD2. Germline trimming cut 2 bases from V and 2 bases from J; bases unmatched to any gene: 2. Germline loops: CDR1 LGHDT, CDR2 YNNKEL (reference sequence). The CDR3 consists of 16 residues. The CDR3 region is CASSQTSGANTGELFF. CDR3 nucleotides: TGTGCCAGCAGCCAAACTAGCGGGGCCAACACCGGGGAGCTGTTTTTT. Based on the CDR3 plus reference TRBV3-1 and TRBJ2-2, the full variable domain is DTAVSQTPKYLVTQMGNDKSIKCEQNLGHDTMYWYKQDSKKFLKIMFSYNNKELIINETVPNRFSPKSPDKAHLNLHINSLELGDSAVYFCASSQTSGANTGELFFGEGSRLTVL.

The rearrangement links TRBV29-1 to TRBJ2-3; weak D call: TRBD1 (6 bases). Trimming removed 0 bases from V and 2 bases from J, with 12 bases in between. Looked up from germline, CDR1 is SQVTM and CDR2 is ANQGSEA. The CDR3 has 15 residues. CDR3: CSVEDLGGPTDTQYF. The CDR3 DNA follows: TGCAGCGTTGAAGATCTAGGGGGACCCACAGATACGCAGTATTTT.

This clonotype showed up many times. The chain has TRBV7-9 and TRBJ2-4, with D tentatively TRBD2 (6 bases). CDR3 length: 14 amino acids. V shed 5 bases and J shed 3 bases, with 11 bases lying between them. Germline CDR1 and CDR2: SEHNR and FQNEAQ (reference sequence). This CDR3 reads CASSTGDGKNIQYF. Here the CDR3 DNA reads TGTGCCAGCAGCACGGGGGATGGCAAAAACATTCAGTACTTC.

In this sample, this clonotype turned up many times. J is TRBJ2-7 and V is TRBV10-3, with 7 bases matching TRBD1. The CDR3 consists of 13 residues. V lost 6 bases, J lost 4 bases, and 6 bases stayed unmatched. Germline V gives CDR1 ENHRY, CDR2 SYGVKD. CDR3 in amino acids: CAISRGQTYEQYV. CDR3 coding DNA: TGTGCCATCAGCAGGGGACAGACATACGAGCAGTACGTC.

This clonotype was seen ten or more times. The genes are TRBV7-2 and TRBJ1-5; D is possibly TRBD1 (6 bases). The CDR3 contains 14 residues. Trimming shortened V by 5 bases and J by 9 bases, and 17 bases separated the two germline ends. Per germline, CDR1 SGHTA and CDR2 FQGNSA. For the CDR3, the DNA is TGTGCCAGCAGCCCCGAGGGGGGCCCTCGGCCCCAGCATTTT. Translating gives CASSPEGGPRPQHF. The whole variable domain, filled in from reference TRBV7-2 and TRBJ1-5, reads GAGVSQSPSNKVTEKGKDVELRCDPISGHTALYWYRQSLGQGLEFLIYFQGNSAPDKSGLPSDRFSAERTGGSVSTLTIQRTQQEDSAVYLCASSPEGGPRPQHFGDGTRLSIL.

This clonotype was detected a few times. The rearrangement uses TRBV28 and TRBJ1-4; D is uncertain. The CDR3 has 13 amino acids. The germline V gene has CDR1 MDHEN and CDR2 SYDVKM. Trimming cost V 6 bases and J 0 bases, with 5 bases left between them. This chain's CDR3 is CASRGSTNEKLFF. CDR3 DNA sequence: TGTGCCAGCAGAGGATCAACTAATGAAAAACTGTTTTTT.

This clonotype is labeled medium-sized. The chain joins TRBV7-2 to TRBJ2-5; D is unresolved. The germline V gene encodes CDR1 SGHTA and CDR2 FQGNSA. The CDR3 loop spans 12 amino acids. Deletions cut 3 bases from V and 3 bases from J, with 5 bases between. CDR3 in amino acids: CASSFGKETQYF. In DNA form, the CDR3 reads TGTGCCAGCAGCTTTGGGAAAGAGACCCAGTACTTC.

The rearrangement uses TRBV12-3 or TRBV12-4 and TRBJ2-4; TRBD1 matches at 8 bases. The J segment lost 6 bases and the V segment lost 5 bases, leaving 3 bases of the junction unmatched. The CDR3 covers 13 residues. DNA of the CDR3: TGTGCCAGCAGTCGAGACAGGGGAAACATTCAGTACTTC. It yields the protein CASSRDRGNIQYF.

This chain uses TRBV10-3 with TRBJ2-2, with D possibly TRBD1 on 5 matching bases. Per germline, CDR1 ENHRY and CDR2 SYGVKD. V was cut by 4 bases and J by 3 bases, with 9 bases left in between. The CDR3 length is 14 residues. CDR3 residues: CAISVETDTGELFF. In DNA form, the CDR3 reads TGTGCCATCAGTGTAGAGACAGACACCGGGGAGCTGTTTTTT.

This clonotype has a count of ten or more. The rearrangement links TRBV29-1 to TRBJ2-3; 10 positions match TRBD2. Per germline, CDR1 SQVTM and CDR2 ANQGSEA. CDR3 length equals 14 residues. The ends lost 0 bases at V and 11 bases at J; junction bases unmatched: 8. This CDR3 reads CSVEDALAGAQQYF. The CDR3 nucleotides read TGCAGCGTTGAAGACGCGCTAGCGGGAGCCCAGCAGTATTTT.

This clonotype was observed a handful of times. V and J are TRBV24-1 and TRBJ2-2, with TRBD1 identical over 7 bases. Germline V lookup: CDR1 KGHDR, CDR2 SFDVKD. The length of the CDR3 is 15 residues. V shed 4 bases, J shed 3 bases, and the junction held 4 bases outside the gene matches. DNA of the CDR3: TGTGCCACCAGTGACCCGGGACAGCACACCGGGGAGCTGTTTTTT. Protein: CATSDPGQHTGELFF.

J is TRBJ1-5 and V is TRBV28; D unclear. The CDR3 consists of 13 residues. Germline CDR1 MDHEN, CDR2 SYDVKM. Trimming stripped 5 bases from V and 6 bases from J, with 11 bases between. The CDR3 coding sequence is TGTGCCAGCAGTGCCTATGGAGCTCAGCCCCAGCATTTT. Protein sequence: CASSAYGAQPQHF. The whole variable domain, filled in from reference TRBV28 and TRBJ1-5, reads DVKVTQSSRYLVKRTGEKVFLECVQDMDHENMFWYRQDPGLGLRLIYFSYDVKMKEKGDIPEGYSVSREKKERFSLILESASTNQTSMYLCASSAYGAQPQHFGDGTRLSIL.